These 11 T cell receptor beta chains were all obtained from the same sample, sequenced in a study of human T cells and chemical hapten exposure (dated by TCRdb to the early 2020s). The sample's time point, from its label and the paper: patch test 2, 6 weeks after DPC sensitization. The sample's treatment or condition label, in plain terms: therapeutic diphenylcyclopropenone sensitization with weekly scalp DPC. The library came from RACE. For sequencing, a NextSeq 500 was employed. TCRdb reanalyzed the raw reads on its own, using fastp at Q25 for trimming and MiXCR for clone calling, and kept in-frame beta chains. All rows with the same CDR3 protein become a single entry with the most common DNA and genes. The sample table holds hundreds of thousands of distinct CDR3 sequences, of which around 6% were seen once. 5% to 6% of the sample comes from the top ten. The starting material was whole blood, obtained in connection with sensitization to the hapten diphenylcyclopropenone (DPC). The receptors shown here come from a woman aged 18-30 years with alopecia areata. Some clones in this sample may be carry-over from other donors' samples.

The genes are TRBV4-1 and TRBJ1-5, with 9 bases identical to TRBD1. With 1 base clipped from V and 3 bases from J, the junction kept 4 bases outside the gene matches. This CDR3 is built from 16 residues. Per the germline V gene, CDR1 is MGHRA and CDR2 is YSYEKL. Here the CDR3 reads CASSQGDRVFNQPQHF. As DNA, the CDR3 is TGCGCCAGCAGCCAAGGGGACAGGGTTTTCAATCAGCCCCAGCATTTT.

This clonotype was seen only a few times. V usage is TRBV28 and J usage is TRBJ2-4, with 11 bases fitting TRBD1. This CDR3 is 15 amino acids long. Germline CDR1 and CDR2: MDHEN and SYDVKM. V lost 5 bases to trimming and J lost 3 bases; unmatched junction nucleotides: 3. CDR3 nucleotides: TGTGCCAGCAGTGAGGGACAGGGGGGCAAAAACATTCAGTACTTC. Protein product: CASSEGQGGKNIQYF.

This clonotype was picked up a small number of times. The rearrangement links TRBV4-1 to TRBJ2-5, with 9 bases matching TRBD1. V gave up 0 bases and J gave up 4 bases; unmatched junction bases: 9. The CDR3 totals 17 residues. CDR1 is MGHRA, CDR2 YSYEKL, per germline. In DNA, the CDR3 is TGCGCCAGCAGCCAAGAATCCACAGGGGGCATCGGAGAGACCCAGTACTTC. Its protein product is CASSQESTGGIGETQYF.

At least ten counts were recorded for this clonotype. Here the CDR3 reads CASSLLGAWSQPQHF. DNA for the CDR3: TGTGCCAGCAGCTTGCTGGGGGCTTGGAGTCAGCCCCAGCATTTT. The genes are TRBV5-5 and TRBJ1-5; possible D gene TRBD1, 6 bases. Germline V gives CDR1 SGHKS, CDR2 YYEKEE (reference sequence). Deletions cut 1 base from V and 6 bases from J, with 14 bases between. This CDR3 has 15 amino acids.

CDR3 protein: CASSPPRDRVGGYTF. The CDR3 DNA follows: TGTGCCAGCAGCCCCCCCCGAGACAGGGTCGGTGGCTACACCTTC. The chain recombines TRBV6-5 with TRBJ1-2; 7 positions match TRBD1. V lost 6 bases, J lost 7 bases, and 14 bases stayed unmatched. This CDR3 has 15 residues. Germline CDR1 MNHEY, CDR2 SVGAGI.

This clonotype was counted at least ten times. This chain uses TRBV25-1 with TRBJ1-2; no definite D call. Trimming left V 3 bases short and J 8 bases short, with 13 bases between. The germline CDR1 and CDR2 sequences are MGHDK and SYGVNS. The CDR3 sequence is 13 residues long. The CDR3 region is CASSDRTAGGYTF. Written as DNA, the CDR3 is TGTGCCAGCAGTGATAGAACAGCGGGGGGCTACACCTTC.

This chain joins TRBV7-2 and TRBJ2-4; 9 bases are shared with TRBD2. There are 16 residues in the CDR3. CDR1 and CDR2 (germline): SGHTA, FQGNSA. The ends lost 1 base at V and 6 bases at J; junction bases unmatched: 7. The CDR3 DNA reads TGTGCCAGCAGCTTAGTTCGGACTAGCGCCCCAAACATTCAGTACTTC. Its protein is CASSLVRTSAPNIQYF.

This clonotype was found many times. The J gene is TRBJ1-5, the V gene TRBV29-1; D remains ambiguous. The CDR3 covers 13 residues. Trimming took 4 bases from V and 5 from J, leaving 12 bases between them. Germline CDR1 reads SQVTM; CDR2 reads ANQGSEA. CDR3 bases: TGCAGCGTTGTGGAACAAGCCGATCAGCCCCAGCATTTT. This codes for CSVVEQADQPQHF.

This clonotype appeared many times. The gene calls are TRBV27 and TRBJ2-1, with a tentative D call TRBD1 (6 bases). Germline V gene lookup returns CDR1 MNHEY and CDR2 SMNVEV (reference sequence). Trimming shortened V by 3 bases and J by 9 bases, and 15 bases separated the two germline ends. This CDR3 comprises 14 residues. The CDR3 sequence is CASSLSAGDSEQFF. DNA for the CDR3: TGTGCCAGCAGTTTGTCGGCAGGGGATAGTGAGCAGTTCTTC.

This clonotype was seen at least ten times. The gene calls are TRBV18 and TRBJ1-2; D is unresolved. V was shortened by 2 bases and J by 8 bases, with 6 bases between the two germline ends. Germline-derived CDR1 and CDR2 are KGHSH and LQKENI. This CDR3 comprises 11 residues. The CDR3 protein is CASSPGSGYTF. In DNA form, the CDR3 reads TGTGCCAGCTCACCAGGTAGCGGCTACACCTTC.

V and J are TRBV5-1 and TRBJ1-4, with D perhaps matching TRBD1 (6 bases). This CDR3 has 14 amino acids. Germline values: CDR1 SGHRS, CDR2 YFSETQ. The V gene lost 0 bases and the J gene lost 5 bases, with 8 bases spanning the gap. The CDR3 is CASSLEGGNEKLFF. CDR3 DNA sequence: TGCGCCAGCAGCTTGGAAGGGGGGAATGAAAAACTGTTTTTT. Filled out from reference TRBV5-1 and TRBJ1-4, the complete variable domain reads KAGVTQTPRYLIKTRGQQVTLSCSPISGHRSVSWYQQTPGQGLQFLFEYFSETQRNKGNFPGRFSGRQFSNSRSEMNVSTLELGDSALYLCASSLEGGNEKLFFGSGTQLSVL.